One sample yielded the 27 T cell receptor beta chains listed below, sequenced in a study of T cell responses to AZD1222 COVID-19 vaccine. The assay was immunoSEQ multiplex PCR, and TCRdb's table has in-frame clones only and misses some. The sample contains approximately 100,000 clones, about 83% of which appear only once. The sample here was peripheral blood, taken on day 0 of AZD1222 vaccination. All receptors derive from an adult in good health.

The chain is built from TRBV28 and TRBJ1-5, with 7 bases identical to TRBD1. The V segment lost 2 bases and the J segment 5 bases; nucleotides outside the gene matches: 9. The CDR3 covers 16 residues. Germline CDR1 reads MDHEN; CDR2 reads SYDVKM. In nucleotides, the CDR3 is TGTGCCAGCAGTTTAAAATCAGGGGGGTTTTATCAGCCCCAGCATTTT. It specifies CASSLKSGGFYQPQHF. Based on the CDR3 plus reference TRBV28 and TRBJ1-5, the full variable domain is DVKVTQSSRYLVKRTGEKVFLECVQDMDHENMFWYRQDPGLGLRLIYFSYDVKMKEKGDIPEGYSVSREKKERFSLILESASTNQTSMYLCASSLKSGGFYQPQHFGDGTRLSIL.

The V call is TRBV6-5, the J call TRBJ2-2, with D perhaps matching TRBD1 (5 bases). V lost 6 bases and J lost 3, with 14 bases in between. The CDR3 spans 15 residues. CDR1 and CDR2 (germline): MNHEY, SVGAGI. The CDR3 reads CASRLGLQDTGELFF. The DNA for the CDR3 is TGTGCCAGCAGGCTCGGGCTACAGGACACCGGGGAGCTGTTTTTT.

The chain couples TRBV2 to TRBJ2-7; 8 nucleotides match TRBD1. Germline CDR1 SNHLY, CDR2 FYNNEI. This CDR3 comprises 12 residues. The V gene end was trimmed by 11 bases and the J gene end by 7 bases; junction bases not matched to a gene: 10. CDR3: CAGGGTGWEQYF. CDR3 DNA: TGTGCCGGGGGTGGGACAGGATGGGAGCAGTACTTC.

The chain uses TRBV5-1 and TRBJ2-3; tentative D call: TRBD2 (6 bases). V was clipped by 6 bases and J by 7 bases, with 18 bases between them. CDR1 and CDR2 (germline): SGHRS, YFSETQ. This CDR3 spans 14 amino acids. CDR3 loop: CASTLGTPSNTQYF. CDR3 nucleotide sequence: TGCGCCAGCACCCTTGGGACTCCGAGTAATACGCAGTATTTT.

This rearrangement joins TRBV5-1 to TRBJ1-4; D possibly corresponds to TRBD1 (6 bases). From germline, CDR1 is SGHRS and CDR2 YFSETQ. Trimming took off 4 bases at V and 8 bases at J, with 18 bases between the two ends. The CDR3 runs 15 residues. Written as DNA, the CDR3 is TGCGCCAGCAGCACCCGGACAGACGGATACGAAAAACTGTTTTTT. Its translation: CASSTRTDGYEKLFF.

The rearrangement links TRBV2 to TRBJ2-3; D gene uncertain. The CDR3 extends over 15 amino acids. The germline V gene encodes CDR1 SNHLY and CDR2 FYNNEI. V lost 6 bases to trimming and J lost 0 bases, with 13 bases between them. The CDR3: CASRILGLSTDTQYF. CDR3 in DNA: TGTGCCAGCAGGATACTTGGCCTTAGCACAGATACGCAGTATTTT.

V gene TRBV10-2 combines with J gene TRBJ2-2; 10 bases align to TRBD1. The CDR3 is made up of 16 amino acids. The junction had 6 bases not matched to a gene; V was cut back by 3 bases and J by 5 bases. Germline lookup yields CDR1 WSHSY and CDR2 SAAADI. The CDR3 nucleotides read TGCGCCAGCAGTGACCGACAGGGGGCAGGTACCGGGGAGCTGTTTTTT. Its translation is CASSDRQGAGTGELFF.

V usage is TRBV10-3 and J usage is TRBJ2-7; the D is unclear. Trimming took off 2 bases at V and 2 bases at J, with 10 bases between the two ends. Germline-derived CDR1 and CDR2 are ENHRY and SYGVKD. This CDR3 contains 14 residues. The CDR3 DNA is TGTGCCATCAGTGAGGGGCAGGCCGCCTACGAGCAGTACTTC. This translates into CAISEGQAAYEQYF.

V gene TRBV28 combines with J gene TRBJ2-7; D remains unclear. Germline V gene data show CDR1 as MDHEN and CDR2 as SYDVKM. V lost 1 base, J lost 5 bases, and 12 bases lay in between. The CDR3 length is 14 residues. The CDR3 spells CASSLSARLHEQYF. CDR3 sequence (DNA): TGTGCCAGCAGTTTATCGGCCCGACTCCACGAGCAGTACTTC.

V usage is TRBV6-6 and J usage is TRBJ1-6; no definite D call. Germline V gene lookup returns CDR1 MNHNY and CDR2 SVGAGI (reference sequence). V was pared by 0 bases and J by 4 bases, with 7 bases between. The CDR3 runs to 15 residues. CDR3 DNA: TGTGCCAGCAGTTACTCTGCCAAGTATAATTCACCCCTCCACTTT. Amino acids: CASSYSAKYNSPLHF.

The J gene is TRBJ2-3, the V gene TRBV19; perhaps TRBD1 as D (6 bases). V lost 4 bases, J lost 0 bases, and 11 bases lay in between. Germline CDR1 reads LNHDA; CDR2 reads SQIVND (reference sequence). The CDR3 has 15 amino acids. CDR3 protein: CASSTSGQSTDTQYF. Written as DNA, the CDR3 is TGTGCCAGTAGTACCTCTGGACAGAGCACAGATACGCAGTATTTT.

This rearrangement joins TRBV29-1 to TRBJ1-1; tentative D call: TRBD1 (6 bases). The V end lost 7 bases, the J end lost 2 bases, and 11 bases lay between the germline ends. Germline V lookup: CDR1 SQVTM, CDR2 ANQGSEA. The CDR3 is 12 residues long. CDR3 bases: TGCAGCGGAGGGACACTTAACACTGAAGCTTTCTTT. Residues: CSGGTLNTEAFF.

The rearrangement links TRBV15 to TRBJ2-7, with D perhaps TRBD2 (5 bases). CDR1 is LNHNV and CDR2 is YYDKDF in the germline V gene (reference sequence). Deletions cut 0 bases from V and 2 bases from J, with 14 bases between. The CDR3 has 16 residues. The CDR3 sequence is CATSRDRGAATYEQYF. CDR3 in DNA: TGTGCCACCAGCAGAGATCGGGGAGCCGCGACCTACGAGCAGTACTTC.

The chain employs TRBV5-1 and TRBJ1-1; the match to TRBD1 covers 8 bases. Germline loops: CDR1 SGHRS, CDR2 YFSETQ. Trimming cost V 3 bases and J 4 bases; bases outside gene matches: 5. This CDR3 spans 14 amino acids. CDR3 in DNA: TGCGCCAGCAGCTCAGGGGGCTCGGGCACTGAAGCTTTCTTT. Its translation is CASSSGGSGTEAFF.

This chain connects TRBV30 to TRBJ1-2; D is perhaps TRBD1 (5 bases). Germline CDR1 and CDR2: GTSNPN and SVGIG (reference sequence). The CDR3 is 12 residues long. Trimming removed 2 bases at V and 7 bases at J, with 11 bases between. The chain's CDR3 is CAWSRRGVGYTF. CDR3 sequence (DNA): TGTGCCTGGAGTCGTAGAGGGGTTGGCTACACCTTC.

This clone was picked up one time. In DNA form, the CDR3 reads TGTGCCAGCAGCGGCGGGACTAGCGGGAGTGGCGAGCAGTACTTC. This codes for CASSGGTSGSGEQYF. The chain joins TRBV11-3 to TRBJ2-7; 14 bases align to TRBD2. CDR3 length: 15 residues. V shed 5 bases and J 6 bases; nucleotides not matched to a gene: 6. Germline CDR1 reads SGHNT; CDR2 reads YENEEA.

The chain couples TRBV6-6 to TRBJ2-1; D is tentatively TRBD1 or TRBD2 (6 bases each). The CDR3 is 14 residues long. CDR1 is MNHNY and CDR2 is SVGAGI in the germline V gene (reference sequence). V lost 6 bases and J lost 2, with 11 bases in between. The CDR3 spells CASSGGSAYNEQFF. The DNA of the CDR3 is TGTGCCAGCAGCGGGGGCTCGGCCTACAATGAGCAGTTCTTC.

The chain employs TRBV7-2 and TRBJ1-5, with 7 bases matching TRBD1. The trim removed 1 base at V and 5 bases at J, leaving 5 bases unmatched. In germline, CDR1 is SGHTA, CDR2 FQGNSA. The CDR3 length is 15 residues. The CDR3 reads CASSLGGQVYQPQHF. DNA of the CDR3: TGTGCCAGCAGCTTAGGTGGACAGGTATATCAGCCCCAGCATTTT.

The chain carries TRBV6-5 and TRBJ1-1; possibly TRBD1 for D (6 bases). The CDR3 extends over 14 amino acids. CDR1 is MNHEY, CDR2 SVGAGI, per germline. V was shortened by 10 bases and J by 11 bases, with 26 bases between the two germline ends. CDR3 in DNA: TGTGCCACCATCTCCGCAGGGGCTCTCCCGTCGGCTTTCTTT. This encodes CATISAGALPSAFF.

The chain has TRBV6-5 and TRBJ1-6, with 9 bases matching TRBD1. Losses at the gene ends were 5 bases for V and 9 bases for J; bases not matched to a gene: 2. Per the germline V gene, CDR1 is MNHEY and CDR2 is SVGAGI. This CDR3 contains 13 residues. In DNA form, the CDR3 reads TGTGCCAGCAGTACAGGGGGCTTTTCACCCCTCCACTTT. It translates to CASSTGGFSPLHF.

The chain uses TRBV3-1 (or the pseudogene TRBV3-2) and TRBJ1-5; D unclear. Germline V lookup: CDR1 LGHDT, CDR2 YNNKEL (reference sequence). The CDR3 totals 14 residues. Trimming took off 1 base at V and 0 bases at J, with 4 bases between the two ends. The DNA for the CDR3 is TGTGCCAGCAGCCAAGGCAATAGCAATCAGCCCCAGCATTTT. It yields the protein CASSQGNSNQPQHF.

The genes are TRBV28 and TRBJ2-3; 11 bases are shared with TRBD2. Germline trimming cut 3 bases from V and 2 bases from J; bases unmatched to any gene: 4. CDR3 length equals 16 residues. Per germline, CDR1 MDHEN and CDR2 SYDVKM. CDR3: CASSLGTSGYTDTQYF. In DNA form, the CDR3 reads TGTGCCAGCAGTTTGGGGACTAGCGGTTACACAGATACGCAGTATTTT.

The genes are TRBV10-2 and TRBJ2-1; 8 bases line up with TRBD2. The CDR3 totals 16 residues. CDR1 is WSHSY and CDR2 is SAAADI in the germline V gene. V was pared by 5 bases and J by 1 base, with 7 bases of the junction left unmatched. The CDR3: CASSSTGGVSYNEQFF. In nucleotides, the CDR3 is TGCGCCAGCAGTTCGACCGGGGGGGTTTCCTACAATGAGCAGTTCTTC.

The rearrangement links TRBV4-1 to TRBJ2-7; D is tentatively TRBD1 or TRBD2 (8 bases each). The germline V and J ends were trimmed by 5 bases and 1 base, with 24 bases remaining between them. This CDR3 has 18 residues. Germline CDR1 reads MGHRA; CDR2 reads YSYEKL. The CDR3 sequence: CASSYRGSSSGSSYEQYF. In DNA, the CDR3 is TGCGCCAGCAGCTACAGGGGGAGCTCTAGCGGGTCATCCTACGAGCAGTACTTC.

This rearrangement joins TRBV28 to TRBJ2-1; maybe TRBD1 (5 bases). Germline CDR1 MDHEN, CDR2 SYDVKM. V dropped 7 bases and J dropped 5 bases, with 15 bases sitting between them. The CDR3 sequence is 14 residues long. The CDR3 loop is CASTQGFLHNEQFF. CDR3 sequence (DNA): TGTGCCAGCACCCAGGGTTTCCTCCACAATGAGCAGTTCTTC.

The chain carries TRBV4-1 and TRBJ1-1; D gene unclear. V was cut by 1 base and J by 2 bases, with 8 bases left in between. The CDR3 is made up of 14 amino acids. Germline V gene lookup returns CDR1 MGHRA and CDR2 YSYEKL. The CDR3 nucleotides read TGCGCCAGCAGCCAAGTCCTTCCCAACACTGAAGCTTTCTTT. Its protein product is CASSQVLPNTEAFF.

This clone has just one count. The chain carries TRBV3-1 (or the pseudogene TRBV3-2) and TRBJ2-1; the match to TRBD2 covers 11 bases. Germline V lookup: CDR1 LGHDT, CDR2 YNNKEL (reference sequence). The V gene end was trimmed by 4 bases and the J gene end by 9 bases; junction bases not matched to a gene: 5. CDR3 size: 14 residues. The chain's CDR3 is CASSRTSGLTEQFF. The CDR3 DNA is TGTGCCAGCAGCCGGACTAGCGGGTTAACTGAGCAGTTCTTC.